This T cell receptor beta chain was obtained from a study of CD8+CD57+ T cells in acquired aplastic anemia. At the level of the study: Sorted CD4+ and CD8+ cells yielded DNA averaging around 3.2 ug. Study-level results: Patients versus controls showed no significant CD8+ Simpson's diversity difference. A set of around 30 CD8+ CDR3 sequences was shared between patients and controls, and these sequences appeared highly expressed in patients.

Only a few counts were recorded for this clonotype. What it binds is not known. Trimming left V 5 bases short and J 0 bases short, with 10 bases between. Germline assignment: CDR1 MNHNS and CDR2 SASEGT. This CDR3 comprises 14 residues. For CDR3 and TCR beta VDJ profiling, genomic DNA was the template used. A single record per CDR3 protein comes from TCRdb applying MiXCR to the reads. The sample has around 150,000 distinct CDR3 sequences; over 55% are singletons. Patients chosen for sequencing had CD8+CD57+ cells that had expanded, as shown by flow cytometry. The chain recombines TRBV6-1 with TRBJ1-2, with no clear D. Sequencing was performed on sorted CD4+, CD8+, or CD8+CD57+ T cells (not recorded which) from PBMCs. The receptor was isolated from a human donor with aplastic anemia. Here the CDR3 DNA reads TGTGCCAGCAGTAGCTCAGCTGCTAACTATGGCTACACCTTC. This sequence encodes CASSSSAANYGYTF.